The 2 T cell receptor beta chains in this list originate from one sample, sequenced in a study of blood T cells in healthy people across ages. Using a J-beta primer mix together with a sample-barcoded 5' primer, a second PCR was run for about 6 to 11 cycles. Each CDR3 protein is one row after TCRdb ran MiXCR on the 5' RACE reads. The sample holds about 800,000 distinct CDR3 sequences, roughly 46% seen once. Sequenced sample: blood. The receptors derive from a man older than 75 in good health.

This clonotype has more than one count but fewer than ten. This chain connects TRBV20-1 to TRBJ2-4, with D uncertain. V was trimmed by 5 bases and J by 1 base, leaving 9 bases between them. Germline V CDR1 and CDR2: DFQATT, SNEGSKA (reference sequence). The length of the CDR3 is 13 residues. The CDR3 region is CSALVSAKNIQYF. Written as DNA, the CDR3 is TGCAGTGCTCTCGTATCGGCCAAAAACATTCAGTACTTC.

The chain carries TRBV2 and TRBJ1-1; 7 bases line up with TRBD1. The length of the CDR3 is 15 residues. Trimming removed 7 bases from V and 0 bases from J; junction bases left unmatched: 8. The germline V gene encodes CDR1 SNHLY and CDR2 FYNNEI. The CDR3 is CASTKDRTLNTEAFF. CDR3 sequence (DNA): TGTGCCAGCACCAAGGACAGGACTTTGAACACTGAAGCTTTCTTT.